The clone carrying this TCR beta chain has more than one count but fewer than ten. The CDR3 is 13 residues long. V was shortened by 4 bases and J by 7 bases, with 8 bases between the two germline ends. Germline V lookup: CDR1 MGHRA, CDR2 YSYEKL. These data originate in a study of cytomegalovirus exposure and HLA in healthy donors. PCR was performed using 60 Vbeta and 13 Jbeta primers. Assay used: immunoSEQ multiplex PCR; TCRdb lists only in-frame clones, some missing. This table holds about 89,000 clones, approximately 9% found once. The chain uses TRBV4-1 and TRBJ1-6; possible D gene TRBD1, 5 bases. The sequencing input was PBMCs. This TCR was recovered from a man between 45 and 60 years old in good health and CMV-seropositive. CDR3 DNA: TGCGCCAGCAGCCTGGGGCTCAATTCACCCCTCCACTTT. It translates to CASSLGLNSPLHF.